This T cell receptor beta chain was retrieved from a study of blood T cell repertoires in COVID-19. Sequencing used immunoSEQ multiplex PCR; TCRdb keeps in-frame clones, though not all of them. This table holds about 260,000 clones, around 82% found once. The V segment lost 5 bases and the J segment 7 bases; nucleotides outside the gene matches: 16. Germline CDR1 and CDR2: SGDLS and YYNGEE. The CDR3 has 16 amino acids. The sequenced sample was peripheral blood. This receptor was identified in a human donor in a cohort sampled during active COVID-19. This chain joins TRBV9 and TRBJ1-2; 8 bases align to TRBD1. The CDR3 DNA is TGTGCCAGCAGGAGACTCACTCAGGGGGCAATTGGTGGCTACACCTTC. Translation: CASRRLTQGAIGGYTF. The full variable domain, completed using reference TRBV9 and TRBJ1-2, is DSGVTQTPKHLITATGQRVTLRCSPRSGDLSVYWYQQSLDQGLQFLIQYYNGEERAKGNILERFSAQQFPDLHSELNLSSLELGDSALYFCASRRLTQGAIGGYTFGSGTRLTVV.